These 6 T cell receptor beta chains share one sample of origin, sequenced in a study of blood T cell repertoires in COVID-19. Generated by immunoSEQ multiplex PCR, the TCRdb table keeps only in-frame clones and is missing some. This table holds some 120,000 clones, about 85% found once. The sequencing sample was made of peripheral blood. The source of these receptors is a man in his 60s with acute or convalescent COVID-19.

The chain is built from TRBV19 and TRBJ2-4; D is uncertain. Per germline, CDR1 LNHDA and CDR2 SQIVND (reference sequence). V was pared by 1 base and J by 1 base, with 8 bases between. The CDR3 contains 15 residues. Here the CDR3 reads CASSIVRVAKNIQYF. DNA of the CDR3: TGTGCCAGTAGTATAGTTCGGGTGGCCAAAAACATTCAGTACTTC.

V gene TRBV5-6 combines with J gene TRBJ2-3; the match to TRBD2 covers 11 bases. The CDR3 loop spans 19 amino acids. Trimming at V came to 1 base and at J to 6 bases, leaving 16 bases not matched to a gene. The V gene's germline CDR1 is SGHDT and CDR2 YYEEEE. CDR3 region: CASSLLLGTLAGGFDTQYF. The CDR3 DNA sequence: TGTGCCAGCAGCTTGTTACTAGGCACCCTAGCGGGAGGTTTTGATACGCAGTATTTT.

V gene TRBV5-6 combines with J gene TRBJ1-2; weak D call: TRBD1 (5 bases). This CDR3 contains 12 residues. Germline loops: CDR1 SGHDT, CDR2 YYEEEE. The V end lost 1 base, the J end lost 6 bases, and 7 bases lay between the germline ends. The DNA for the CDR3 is TGTGCCAGCAGCTTGTGGGGGGATGGCTACACCTTC. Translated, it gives CASSLWGDGYTF.

CDR3 protein: CASRREGGGQPQHF. The CDR3 DNA is TGTGCCAGCAGAAGGGAGGGAGGAGGTCAGCCCCAGCATTTT. This chain connects TRBV6-5 to TRBJ1-5; D remains ambiguous. The germline gives CDR1 MNHEY, CDR2 SVGAGI. Trimming took 6 bases from V and 6 from J, leaving 15 bases between them. The CDR3 loop spans 14 amino acids.

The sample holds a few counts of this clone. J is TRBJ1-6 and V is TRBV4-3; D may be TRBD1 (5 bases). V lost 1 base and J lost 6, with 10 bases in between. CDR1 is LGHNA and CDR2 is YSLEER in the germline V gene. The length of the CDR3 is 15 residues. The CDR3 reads CASSQVRDSNSPLHF. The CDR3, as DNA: TGCGCCAGCAGCCAAGTCCGAGACAGTAATTCACCCCTCCACTTT.

The CDR3 nucleotides read TGCAGCGTTGCCGGAGATACGCAGTATTTT. Translating gives CSVAGDTQYF. J is TRBJ2-3 and V is TRBV29-1; D remains ambiguous. Germline V gene lookup returns CDR1 SQVTM and CDR2 ANQGSEA. This CDR3 spans 10 amino acids. V lost 4 bases, J lost 5 bases, and 4 bases lay in between.